Shown below are 15 T cell receptor beta chains from a single sample sequenced in a study of blood T cell repertoires in COVID-19. TCRdb's table, derived via immunoSEQ multiplex PCR, lists solely in-frame clones and lacks some. The sample includes some 300,000 clones, more than 75% of them seen just once. The sequenced sample was PBMCs or T cells enriched from blood (not recorded which). These receptors all come from a woman aged 55-69 years in a cohort exposed to, infected with or recovered from COVID-19 (not recorded which).

This chain links TRBV2 with TRBJ1-4; 9 bases match TRBD1. The CDR3 is made up of 15 amino acids. The V and J ends lost 4 bases and 7 bases, in that order; junction bases with no gene match: 7. Germline CDR1 reads SNHLY; CDR2 reads FYNNEI. The CDR3 DNA sequence: TGTGCCAGCAGTGTAGAAACAGGGGGCCGTGAAAAACTGTTTTTT. Translation: CASSVETGGREKLFF. The full variable domain, completed using reference TRBV2 and TRBJ1-4, is EPEVTQTPSHQVTQMGQEVILRCVPISNHLYFYWYRQILGQKVEFLVSFYNNEISEKSEIFDDQFSVERPDGSNFTLKIRSTKLEDSAMYFCASSVETGGREKLFFGSGTQLSVL.

The CDR3 nucleotides are TGTGCCAGTAGTCCCCATTTGGGCCCGAACACCGGGGAGCTGTTTTTT. Its translation is CASSPHLGPNTGELFF. V gene TRBV19 combines with J gene TRBJ2-2; unclear D gene. Germline V gene lookup returns CDR1 LNHDA and CDR2 SQIVND (reference sequence). There are 16 residues in the CDR3. The V end lost 5 bases, the J end lost 0 bases, and 13 bases lay between the germline ends.

This chain uses TRBV7-2 with TRBJ2-5; TRBD2 is a possible D gene (6 bases). Germline CDR1 reads SGHTA; CDR2 reads FQGNSA. The ends were cut back, 4 bases at V and 5 bases at J, with 11 bases in the middle. This CDR3 is built from 13 residues. The CDR3 DNA reads as TGTGCCAGCAGCTCCCGGGGGTGGGAGACCCAGTACTTC. Its protein is CASSSRGWETQYF.

This rearrangement joins TRBV4-3 to TRBJ1-2; D may be TRBD1 (6 bases). Germline assignment: CDR1 LGHNA and CDR2 YSLEER. This CDR3 comprises 14 residues. V gave up 4 bases and J gave up 6 bases, with 15 bases separating them. CDR3 loop: CASSLLEGGNGYTF. CDR3 coding DNA: TGCGCCAGCAGCCTCCTAGAGGGGGGGAATGGCTACACCTTC.

This chain joins TRBV11-2 and TRBJ1-1; TRBD1 matches at 10 bases. From germline, CDR1 is SGHAT and CDR2 FQNNGV. This CDR3 has 15 amino acids. The trim removed 5 bases at V and 5 bases at J, leaving 8 bases unmatched. Written as DNA, the CDR3 is TGTGCCAGCAGCGTCGACAGGGGGCAGGTTACTGAAGCTTTCTTT. Translated, it gives CASSVDRGQVTEAFF.

This sequence joins TRBV30 and TRBJ1-6; 7 nucleotides align to TRBD1. Germline assignment: CDR1 GTSNPN and CDR2 SVGIG (reference sequence). V dropped 0 bases and J dropped 9; count of bases not matched to a gene: 5. The CDR3 totals 14 residues. The CDR3 sequence: CAWSVRQGSSPLHF. As DNA, the CDR3 is TGTGCCTGGAGTGTCCGACAGGGAAGTTCACCCCTCCACTTT.

This chain's CDR3 is CASSQDWEGGVTTDTQYF. In DNA, the CDR3 is TGTGCCAGCAGCCAAGACTGGGAGGGCGGCGTCACCACAGATACGCAGTATTTT. The J gene is TRBJ2-3, the V gene TRBV14; 7 bases line up with TRBD2. Per germline, CDR1 SGHDN and CDR2 FVKESK. The CDR3 loop spans 18 amino acids. V lost 0 bases, J lost 2 bases, and 11 bases stayed unmatched.

The chain carries TRBV28 and TRBJ1-1; no clear D. The CDR3 covers 14 residues. V was cut by 5 bases and J by 4 bases, with 14 bases left in between. Germline CDR1 and CDR2: MDHEN and SYDVKM. CDR3 sequence reads: CASSPRGISTEAFF. CDR3 sequence (DNA): TGTGCCAGCAGTCCCAGAGGGATATCCACTGAAGCTTTCTTT.

The gene calls are TRBV4-3 and TRBJ1-5, with D maybe TRBD1 (5 bases). Germline loops: CDR1 LGHNA, CDR2 YSLEER. Deletions cut 2 bases from V and 6 bases from J, with 14 bases between. The CDR3 runs to 15 residues. For the CDR3, the DNA is TGCGCCAGCAGCCAACAAGGAGGGGTCACTCAGCCCCAGCATTTT. As protein: CASSQQGGVTQPQHF.

This chain joins TRBV7-9 and TRBJ1-5; D perhaps matches TRBD1 (5 bases). CDR3 size: 15 residues. CDR1 is SEHNR, CDR2 FQNEAQ, per germline (reference sequence). Between the trimmed V and J ends, which lost 5 bases and 0 bases, there was a span of 11 bases. CDR3 DNA sequence: TGTGCCAGCAGCAGGGGCGCGGTTAGCAATCAGCCCCAGCATTTT. Translation gives CASSRGAVSNQPQHF.

The rearrangement uses TRBV2 and TRBJ2-2, with D perhaps TRBD2 (6 bases). The CDR3 length is 13 residues. Germline CDR1 reads SNHLY; CDR2 reads FYNNEI. V was cut by 5 bases and J by 7 bases, with 11 bases left in between. The CDR3 spells CASSRTISGELFF. The CDR3 bases are TGTGCCAGCAGTAGGACTATCAGCGGGGAGCTGTTTTTT.

The gene calls are TRBV9 and TRBJ2-3; 12 bases are shared with TRBD2. The CDR3 runs 14 residues. The V and J ends lost 4 bases and 5 bases, in that order; junction bases with no gene match: 2. Germline CDR1 reads SGDLS; CDR2 reads YYNGEE. In DNA, the CDR3 is TGTGCCAGCAGCCTAGCGGGAGGGGTAGATACGCAGTATTTT. Its protein is CASSLAGGVDTQYF.

This chain uses TRBV24-1 with TRBJ1-6; D gene unclear. Germline CDR1 and CDR2: KGHDR and SFDVKD. The CDR3 is 14 amino acids. V was clipped by 3 bases and J by 7 bases, with 9 bases between them. DNA for the CDR3: TGTGCCACCAGTGATGGCCAAAACAATTCACCCCTCCACTTT. This codes for CATSDGQNNSPLHF.

V gene TRBV18 combines with J gene TRBJ2-7, with TRBD2 as a possible D gene (6 bases). Germline CDR1 is KGHSH and CDR2 is LQKENI. This CDR3 contains 14 residues. Trimming removed 0 bases at V and 4 bases at J, with 10 bases between. In nucleotides, the CDR3 is TGTGCCAGCTCACCACCGGGGCGGGGATACGAGCAGTACTTC. It codes for CASSPPGRGYEQYF. Full variable domain (outside the CDR3, taken from reference TRBV18 and TRBJ2-7): NAGVMQNPRHLVRRRGQEARLRCSPMKGHSHVYWYRQLPEEGLKFMVYLQKENIIDESGMPKERFSAEFPKEGPSILRIQQVVRGDSAAYFCASSPPGRGYEQYFGPGTRLTVT.

The J gene is TRBJ2-1, the V gene TRBV29-1, with a tentative D call TRBD1 (6 bases). The CDR3 covers 14 residues. Trimming removed 7 bases from V and 8 bases from J, with 21 bases in between. Germline assignment: CDR1 SQVTM and CDR2 ANQGSEA. CDR3 in amino acids: CSGRFGRGGDEQFF. CDR3 coding DNA: TGCAGCGGGCGGTTCGGCAGGGGTGGGGATGAGCAGTTCTTC.